This T cell receptor beta chain was identified in a study of T cells in Graves' hyperthyroidism and ophthalmopathy. The CDR3 consists of 16 residues. In germline, CDR1 is SGHRS, CDR2 YFSETQ. The V and J ends lost 1 base and 9 bases, in that order; junction bases with no gene match: 8. There were TCR beta CDR3 regions amplified from RNA transcripts. The HTBI primer set drove a first-round RT-PCR of the TCR CDR3. MiXCR, applied by TCRdb to the multiplex PCR reads, yields one record per CDR3 protein. The table lists about 400,000 distinct CDR3 sequences, roughly 13% of them singletons. Specimen: blood. This sequence joins TRBV5-1 and TRBJ2-1, with 12 bases fitting TRBD2. This clonotype was sampled from a man in his fifties or sixties with Graves' ophthalmopathy. The DNA of the CDR3 is TGCGCCAGCAGCTTGATGAGACTAGCGGGAGTCGGTGAGCAGTTCTTC. Translating gives CASSLMRLAGVGEQFF.